This entry lists 3 T cell receptor beta chains sequenced from one sample in a study of blood T cell repertoires in COVID-19. The method was immunoSEQ multiplex PCR; TCRdb's version includes in-frame clones alone and lacks a portion of them. This sample has approximately 250,000 clones; about 91% occur once, and the top ten carry roughly 2.5%. The sample comprised PBMCs or T cells enriched from blood (not recorded which). Receptors were obtained from a middle-aged woman with acute COVID-19.

The chain employs TRBV16 and TRBJ2-2; D is ambiguous. The V gene lost 0 bases and the J gene lost 4 bases, with 6 bases spanning the gap. The CDR3 is 14 amino acids. Germline V lookup: CDR1 KGHSY, CDR2 FQNENV. CDR3 sequence: CASSQSTSTGELFF. CDR3 nucleotide sequence: TGTGCCAGCAGCCAATCTACAAGCACCGGGGAGCTGTTTTTT.

This clone was observed once. The chain employs TRBV6-1 and TRBJ2-1, with 12 bases aligning to TRBD2. The CDR3 consists of 16 residues. V shed 3 bases and J 2 bases; nucleotides not matched to a gene: 2. From germline, CDR1 is MNHNS and CDR2 SASEGT. The CDR3: CASSERLAGAYNEQFF. CDR3 DNA sequence: TGTGCCAGCAGTGAGCGACTAGCGGGGGCCTACAATGAGCAGTTCTTC.

The rearrangement links TRBV19 to TRBJ1-1; D is ambiguous. Germline V CDR1 and CDR2: LNHDA, SQIVND (reference sequence). Trimming took off 7 bases at V and 6 bases at J, with 15 bases between the two ends. This CDR3 comprises 13 residues. The CDR3 sequence is CASTGPGRSEAFF. CDR3 DNA: TGTGCCAGTACTGGCCCCGGGAGATCTGAAGCTTTCTTT.